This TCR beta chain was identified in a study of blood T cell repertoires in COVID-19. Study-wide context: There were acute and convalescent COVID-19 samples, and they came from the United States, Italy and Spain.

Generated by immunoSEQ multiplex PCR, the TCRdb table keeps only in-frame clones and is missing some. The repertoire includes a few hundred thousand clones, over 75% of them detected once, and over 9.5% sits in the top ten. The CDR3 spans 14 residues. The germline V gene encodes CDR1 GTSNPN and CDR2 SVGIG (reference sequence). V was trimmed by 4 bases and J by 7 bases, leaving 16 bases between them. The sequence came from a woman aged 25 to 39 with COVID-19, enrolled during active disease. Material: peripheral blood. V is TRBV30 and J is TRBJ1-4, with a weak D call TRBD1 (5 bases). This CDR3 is CAWNAGREGEKLFF. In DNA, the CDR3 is TGTGCCTGGAATGCTGGCAGGGAGGGTGAAAAACTGTTTTTT.